This entry features one TCR beta chain sequence. Sequenced by immunoSEQ multiplex PCR; TCRdb stores in-frame clones only, minus some. The sample records over 350,000 clones, 75% to 90% being singletons. These data are taken from a study of blood T cell repertoires in COVID-19. Sequencing was performed on peripheral blood. The sequence came from a woman in her thirties with active or convalescent COVID-19.

The CDR3: CASSLGQGGYNEQFF. The DNA of the CDR3 is TGTGCCAGCAGCCTAGGACAGGGGGGATACAATGAGCAGTTCTTC. The chain combines TRBV5-6 with TRBJ2-1; 10 bases line up with TRBD1. V shed 4 bases, J shed 4 bases, and the junction held 5 bases outside the gene matches. This CDR3 contains 15 residues. Germline CDR1 is SGHDT and CDR2 is YYEEEE.